Below, one TCR beta chain is given with its context. The antigen remains undetermined. Germline CDR1 reads SEHNR; CDR2 reads FQNEAQ (reference sequence). The CDR3 extends over 13 amino acids. The V and J ends lost 5 bases and 12 bases, in that order; junction bases with no gene match: 9. The entry originates in a study of shared clonotypes between healthy human individuals. The repertoire was sequenced with immunoSEQ multiplex PCR; TCRdb's copy has only in-frame clones and lacks some. The sample shows under 850,000 clones, 85% to 95% of them seen only once. Broader study findings: The study's rarefaction showed incomplete sorted-subset sequencing despite large depth. Larger estimated richness was generally seen in naive subsets than in memory subsets.

Naive CD8 populations comprised CD45RO-negative cells positively selected for CCR7, excluding terminally differentiated effector memory CD45RA+ cells. Free of recent acute infections or vaccinations, the donors were healthy HIV-negative adults. The receptor was isolated from a man aged 30-40 years in good health. The V gene is TRBV7-9, the J gene TRBJ1-5, with 8 positions matching TRBD1. Sample: naive CD8+ T cells sorted from blood. The chain's CDR3 is CASSRQGSLDQHF. In DNA, the CDR3 is TGTGCCAGCAGCCGACAGGGGTCCCTAGACCAGCATTTT.